The 20 T cell receptor beta chains presented below share a single source sample, sequenced in a study of T cells in Graves' hyperthyroidism and ophthalmopathy. RNA transcripts yielded amplified TCR beta CDR3 regions. A set of HTBI primers served as the primers for a first-round RT-PCR of the TCR CDR3. MiXCR, run by TCRdb on the multiplex PCR reads, gives a single entry per CDR3 protein. The data show 500,000 to 800,000 distinct CDR3 sequences, more than 12% seen once. Sequences were obtained from blood. These receptor sequences come from a woman aged 45-65 years with Graves' ophthalmopathy.

This clonotype showed up many times. The CDR3 here is CASSLTSYWDEQYF. The CDR3 DNA sequence: TGTGCCAGCAGCTTGACCTCCTACTGGGACGAGCAGTACTTC. V gene TRBV27 combines with J gene TRBJ2-7; D remains unclear. Trimming pared 6 bases from V and 5 bases from J, leaving 17 bases between. The length of the CDR3 is 14 residues. Germline CDR1 and CDR2: MNHEY and SMNVEV (reference sequence).

The chain couples TRBV6-5 to TRBJ1-3; possible D gene TRBD1, 5 bases. The V gene's germline CDR1 is MNHEY and CDR2 SVGAGI. Trimming removed 7 bases at V and 0 bases at J, with 28 bases between. This CDR3 region has 20 residues. The chain's CDR3 is CASTPLRPGLQSGSGNTIYF. CDR3 nucleotide sequence: TGTGCCAGCACTCCTCTTCGCCCGGGACTCCAATCGGGCTCTGGAAACACCATATATTTT.

Remarks on this clonotype: This may arise from a read error, as a much more abundant clone is one base away. The V and J genes are TRBV15 and TRBJ1-1; weak D call: TRBD1 (6 bases). This CDR3 comprises 15 residues. The germline V gene has CDR1 LNHNV and CDR2 YYDKDF (reference sequence). The CDR3 spells CAASRDRSVNTEAFF. In nucleotides, the CDR3 is TGTGCCGCCAGCAGAGACAGGTCCGTGAACACTGAAGCTTTCTTT.

The chain recombines TRBV4-1 with TRBJ2-4; 8 nucleotides line up with TRBD1. J was trimmed by 5 bases and V by 2 bases; bases with no gene match: 8. Germline assignment: CDR1 MGHRA and CDR2 YSYEKL. The CDR3 length is 16 residues. This CDR3 reads CASSQNPGTGQNIQYF. The CDR3 coding sequence is TGCGCCAGCAGCCAAAACCCCGGGACAGGCCAAAACATTCAGTACTTC.

This rearrangement joins TRBV20-1 to TRBJ2-2; weak D call: TRBD2 (7 bases). Trimming cost V 1 base and J 4 bases, with 19 bases left between them. Germline V gives CDR1 DFQATT, CDR2 SNEGSKA (reference sequence). There are 17 residues in the CDR3. The DNA for the CDR3 is TGCAGTGCTAGAGTCGGAGGGAGGGACAAATTCACCGGGGAGCTGTTTTTT. Amino acids: CSARVGGRDKFTGELFF.

This clonotype was seen more than once but under ten times. The gene calls are TRBV20-1 and TRBJ2-4, with 10 bases matching TRBD2. Trimming at V came to 1 base and at J to 1 base, leaving 10 bases not matched to a gene. Germline CDR1 reads DFQATT; CDR2 reads SNEGSKA (reference sequence). This CDR3 contains 18 residues. CDR3 DNA: TGCAGTGCTAGAGGTGTTAGCGGGAGGTCCTCGGCCAAAAACATTCAGTACTTC. Its protein product is CSARGVSGRSSAKNIQYF.

This chain links TRBV7-2 with TRBJ2-7; 13 nucleotides line up with TRBD2. The CDR3 is made up of 17 amino acids. Germline-derived CDR1 and CDR2 are SGHTA and FQGNSA. V was pared by 1 base and J by 3 bases, with 6 bases of the junction left unmatched. The CDR3 sequence: CASSLVGTSGVFYEQYF. The CDR3 DNA follows: TGTGCCAGCAGCTTAGTCGGGACTAGCGGGGTCTTCTACGAGCAGTACTTC.

At least ten counts were recorded for this clonotype. Since a much larger clone is just one base distant, this may be a read error. V and J are TRBV7-2 and TRBJ2-1; 11 positions match TRBD2. Germline-derived CDR1 and CDR2 are SGHTA and FQGNSA. The CDR3 contains 16 residues. The V segment lost 0 bases and the J segment 3 bases; nucleotides outside the gene matches: 1. CDR3 loop: CASSLAGTSGYNEQFF. CDR3 nucleotides: TGTGCCAGCAGCTTAGCCGGGACTAGCGGCTACAATGAGCAGTTCTTC.

In this sample, this clonotype turned up many times. The chain combines TRBV12-3 or TRBV12-4 with TRBJ2-6; the D gene is possibly TRBD1 (6 bases). CDR3 length: 18 amino acids. V was clipped by 3 bases and J by 4 bases, with 19 bases between them. The CDR3 protein is CASSFIDGRGTGANVLTF. The CDR3, as DNA: TGTGCCAGCAGTTTTATTGACGGCAGGGGAACCGGGGCCAACGTCCTGACTTTC.

This clonotype has a count of ten or more. The chain joins TRBV20-1 to TRBJ2-3, with 7 bases identical to TRBD2. V lost 2 bases to trimming and J lost 2 bases; unmatched junction nucleotides: 4. CDR1 and CDR2 from the germline V gene are DFQATT and SNEGSKA (reference sequence). This CDR3 is 14 amino acids long. The CDR3 coding sequence is TGCAGTGCTAGACCGGGACTAAACACAGATACGCAGTATTTT. Translation gives CSARPGLNTDTQYF.

The genes are TRBV28 and TRBJ2-3; TRBD2 agrees at 12 bases. V gave up 5 bases and J gave up 7 bases; unmatched junction bases: 10. The CDR3 covers 16 residues. Germline V gene data show CDR1 as MDHEN and CDR2 as SYDVKM. The CDR3 nucleotides are TGTGCCAGCAGTGGCTTGTGGACTAGCGGGATGAATACGCAGTATTTT. Translated: CASSGLWTSGMNTQYF.

As regards this clonotype: A much larger clone sits a single nucleotide away, making a read error possible. The V call is TRBV30, the J call TRBJ2-2; D is uncertain. Looked up from germline, CDR1 is GTSNPN and CDR2 is SVGIG (reference sequence). This CDR3 spans 12 amino acids. The CDR3 coding sequence is TGTGCCCGGAGTGGGTATACCGGGGAGCTGTTTTTT. Its protein is CARSGYTGELFF.

A word on this clonotype: Just one base apart from a much larger clone, this may be a read error. The chain has TRBV20-1 and TRBJ2-2; 8 bases map to TRBD2. Germline-derived CDR1 and CDR2 are DFQATT and SNEGSKA (reference sequence). Trimming removed 1 base from V and 5 bases from J; junction bases left unmatched: 12. This CDR3 has 17 residues. In DNA, the CDR3 is TGCAGTGCTAGAGCGCAAGCGGGAGAGGGATATACCGGGGAGCTGTTTTTT. Translation: CSARAQAGEGYTGELFF.

In this sample, this clonotype turned up many times. One end of the junction is discordant with germline, which a read error may explain. The chain is built from TRBV7-7 and TRBJ2-3; 8 bases fit TRBD2. This CDR3 has 15 residues. Germline CDR1 SSHAT, CDR2 FNYEAQ (reference sequence). CDR3 protein: CASSPRTGGPDTQYF. As DNA, the CDR3 is TGTGCTAGCAGCCCCCGGACGGGAGGGCCGGATACGCAGTATTTT.

The V gene is TRBV9, the J gene TRBJ1-2, with D tentatively TRBD1 (6 bases). Per germline, CDR1 SGDLS and CDR2 YYNGEE. Trimming shortened V by 7 bases and J by 4 bases, and 23 bases separated the two germline ends. The CDR3 is 16 amino acids. CDR3 in DNA: TGTGCCAGCGGCGGCAGGACAGAAGATTCCCCCTATGGCTACACCTTC. Amino acid sequence: CASGGRTEDSPYGYTF.

The chain couples TRBV18 to TRBJ2-3; no definite D call. V gave up 1 base and J gave up 4 bases, with 6 bases separating them. CDR3 size: 13 residues. Germline V gene sequence: CDR1 KGHSH, CDR2 LQKENI. Here the CDR3 reads CASSPRSADTQYF. The CDR3 DNA is TGTGCCAGCTCACCACGATCCGCAGATACGCAGTATTTT. The entire variable domain, with the rest obtained from reference TRBV18 and TRBJ2-3, is as follows: NAGVMQNPRHLVRRRGQEARLRCSPMKGHSHVYWYRQLPEEGLKFMVYLQKENIIDESGMPKERFSAEFPKEGPSILRIQQVVRGDSAAYFCASSPRSADTQYFGPGTRLTVL.

V gene TRBV4-2 combines with J gene TRBJ1-2; D ambiguous. CDR3 length: 13 residues. In germline, CDR1 is LGHNA, CDR2 YNFKEQ. The V and J ends lost 0 bases and 7 bases respectively, with 9 bases between them. The CDR3 coding sequence is TGTGCCAGCAGCCAAGAAGAAGCGGGTGGCTACACCTTC. Translation gives CASSQEEAGGYTF.

This chain joins TRBV20-1 and TRBJ1-2; a possible D gene is TRBD1 (5 bases). Germline V CDR1 and CDR2: DFQATT, SNEGSKA (reference sequence). The CDR3 contains 17 residues. Trimming removed 2 bases from V and 8 bases from J, with 27 bases in between. CDR3 sequence reads: CSARFHNDRYGGAGYTF. CDR3 bases: TGCAGTGCTAGATTTCATAATGACAGATACGGTGGGGCCGGCTACACCTTC.

The chain uses TRBV28 and TRBJ2-7; D unresolved. There are 13 residues in the CDR3. With 7 bases removed from V and 1 base from J, the gap between germline ends came to 11 bases. The germline gives CDR1 MDHEN, CDR2 SYDVKM. The CDR3: CASKRKQSYEQYF. The CDR3, as DNA: TGTGCCAGCAAAAGGAAACAGTCCTACGAGCAGTACTTC.

The V gene is TRBV29-1, the J gene TRBJ2-7; D may be TRBD1 (6 bases). The CDR3 extends over 14 amino acids. Germline lookup yields CDR1 SQVTM and CDR2 ANQGSEA. Trimming cost V 1 base and J 2 bases, with 12 bases left between them. The CDR3 DNA is TGCAGCGTTGAAGCTGGCAGGGGCCCCTACGAGCAGTACTTC. Amino acids: CSVEAGRGPYEQYF.